The 30 T cell receptor beta chains listed next were all sequenced from one sample in a study of shared clonotypes between healthy human individuals. Using immunoSEQ multiplex PCR, the repertoire was profiled, and TCRdb retains in-frame clones only, with some absent. The repertoire holds 450,000 to 550,000 clones, with 79% as singletons. The sample comprised PBMCs. All receptors come from a woman aged 40 to 50 in good health. Some clones in this sample may be carry-over from other donors' samples.

This clone turned up a few times. The J gene is TRBJ2-2, the V gene TRBV7-2, with 8 bases that match TRBD2. Germline CDR1 and CDR2: SGHTA and FQGNSA. The CDR3 runs to 16 residues. J lost 2 bases, V lost 4 bases, and 6 bases had no gene match. The CDR3 DNA is TGTGCCAGCAGCTCCCTAGCGGGCCACAACACCGGGGAGCTGTTTTTT. Translating it yields CASSSLAGHNTGELFF.

CDR3 sequence: CASSPPSGRVDTQYF. The CDR3 DNA is TGTGCCAGCAGCCCCCCTAGCGGGAGGGTGGATACGCAGTATTTT. The chain is built from TRBV5-4 and TRBJ2-3; the match to TRBD2 covers 12 bases. Trimming at V came to 4 bases and at J to 6 bases, leaving 6 bases not matched to a gene. The CDR3 has 15 amino acids. Germline values: CDR1 SGHNT, CDR2 YYREEE (reference sequence).

In this sample, this clone turned up once. The rearrangement joins TRBV10-1 to TRBJ2-1; TRBD2 is a possible D gene (5 bases). Germline V gene data show CDR1 as WNHNN and CDR2 as SYGVQD (reference sequence). CDR3 size: 14 residues. V was pared by 0 bases and J by 5 bases, with 8 bases between. Here the CDR3 reads CASSESTGNNEQFF. CDR3 coding DNA: TGCGCCAGCAGTGAGTCGACGGGGAACAATGAGCAGTTCTTC.

The chain carries TRBV15 and TRBJ2-2; 11 bases fit TRBD2. The CDR3 contains 20 residues. J gave up 0 bases and V 0 bases, and 9 bases lay outside the gene matches. CDR1 and CDR2 from the germline V gene are LNHNV and YYDKDF (reference sequence). The CDR3 sequence: CATSRDLPLAGVPNTGELFF. Written as DNA, the CDR3 is TGTGCCACCAGCAGAGATCTCCCACTAGCGGGAGTGCCGAACACCGGGGAGCTGTTTTTT.

This sequence joins TRBV7-2 and TRBJ1-2; 9 nucleotides line up with TRBD1. The ends lost 5 bases at V and 5 bases at J; junction bases unmatched: 6. The CDR3 is 14 residues long. Germline V gene data show CDR1 as SGHTA and CDR2 as FQGNSA. CDR3 nucleotide sequence: TGTGCCAGCAGCCGTCCGGGACAGGGATATGGCTACACCTTC. Its translation: CASSRPGQGYGYTF. The variable domain in full, completed from reference TRBV7-2 and TRBJ1-2, reads GAGVSQSPSNKVTEKGKDVELRCDPISGHTALYWYRQSLGQGLEFLIYFQGNSAPDKSGLPSDRFSAERTGGSVSTLTIQRTQQEDSAVYLCASSRPGQGYGYTFGSGTRLTVV.

This clone was seen a few times. The rearrangement links TRBV4-2 to TRBJ1-3; D gene ambiguous. Between the trimmed V and J ends, which lost 4 bases and 2 bases, there was a span of 9 bases. The germline gives CDR1 LGHNA, CDR2 YNFKEQ. There are 14 residues in the CDR3. The chain's CDR3 is CASSPQLTGNTIYF. The CDR3 bases are TGTGCCAGCAGCCCCCAATTAACTGGAAACACCATATATTTT.

The CDR3 region has the DNA TGTGCCAGCACCATCTTCACCGGGGAGCTGTTTTTT. Its translation is CASTIFTGELFF. J is TRBJ2-2 and V is TRBV28, with no clear D. The length of the CDR3 is 12 residues. CDR1 MDHEN and CDR2 SYDVKM come from the germline V gene. V was shortened by 7 bases and J by 4 bases, with 7 bases between the two germline ends. The full variable domain, in which reference TRBV28 and TRBJ2-2 provide the parts outside the CDR3, is DVKVTQSSRYLVKRTGEKVFLECVQDMDHENMFWYRQDPGLGLRLIYFSYDVKMKEKGDIPEGYSVSREKKERFSLILESASTNQTSMYLCASTIFTGELFFGEGSRLTVL.

This clone was picked up one time. The sample has other DNA sequences that encode this CDR3 too. V and J are TRBV9 and TRBJ2-5, with D possibly matching TRBD1 (5 bases). Germline CDR1 SGDLS, CDR2 YYNGEE. The CDR3 sequence is 15 residues long. V dropped 0 bases and J dropped 1 base, with 10 bases sitting between them. The CDR3 DNA follows: TGTGCCAGCAGCGTAGGTCAGGGCGGCCAAGAGACCCAGTACTTC. Its protein product is CASSVGQGGQETQYF.

The chain employs TRBV4-2 and TRBJ2-1; the match to TRBD2 covers 10 bases. This CDR3 is built from 16 residues. Per germline, CDR1 LGHNA and CDR2 YNFKEQ. The ends lost 1 base at V and 7 bases at J; junction bases unmatched: 7. CDR3 DNA sequence: TGTGCCAGCAGCCAAGGGGTAGCGGGAGGATCTAATGAGCAGTTCTTC. Amino acid sequence: CASSQGVAGGSNEQFF.

The chain links TRBV6-6 to TRBJ1-4, with D perhaps TRBD1 (5 bases). V was clipped by 8 bases and J by 10 bases, with 14 bases between them. The CDR3 extends over 12 amino acids. Germline V gives CDR1 MNHNY, CDR2 SVGAGI (reference sequence). CDR3 residues: CASFRTGRKLFF. In nucleotides, the CDR3 is TGTGCCAGCTTCAGGACGGGGCGAAAACTGTTTTTT.

V and J are TRBV7-2 and TRBJ2-3; TRBD2 agrees at 8 bases. Germline CDR1 SGHTA, CDR2 FQGNSA. The V and J ends lost 1 base and 7 bases, in that order; junction bases with no gene match: 4. The CDR3 totals 14 residues. CDR3 sequence reads: CASSLGLARHTQYF. The CDR3 coding sequence is TGTGCCAGCAGCTTAGGACTAGCGCGTCATACGCAGTATTTT.

The table lists this clone with a count of one. The chain has TRBV10-3 and TRBJ1-4, with 8 bases matching TRBD1. This CDR3 has 13 amino acids. Germline trimming cut 9 bases from V and 7 bases from J; bases unmatched to any gene: 7. Germline CDR1 is ENHRY and CDR2 is SYGVKD. CDR3 region: CAIGQGDSEKLFF. The DNA for the CDR3 is TGTGCCATAGGACAGGGCGATAGTGAAAAACTGTTTTTT.

On this clone: This may come from a read error, since a much larger clone is one base off. This chain connects TRBV11-2 to TRBJ2-5; D is undetermined. Trimming took off 4 bases at V and 5 bases at J, with 5 bases between the two ends. The CDR3 totals 11 residues. Germline V CDR1 and CDR2: SGHAT, FQNNGV. The CDR3 DNA sequence: TGTGCCAGCAGCTCTGCGGAGACCCAGTACTTC. Protein sequence: CASSSAETQYF.

Notes on this clone: Mismatch with germline at one junction end may stem from a read error. Other DNA sequences from this sample encode an identical CDR3 as well. J is TRBJ1-3 and V is TRBV7-7; no definite D call. CDR3 length: 14 amino acids. CDR1 is SSHAT, CDR2 FNYEAQ, per germline (reference sequence). The CDR3 sequence: CASSPNLSGNTIYF. The CDR3 DNA reads as TGTGCTAGCAGCCCAAATTTATCCGGAAACACCATATATTTT. Variable domain in full (rest from reference TRBV7-7 and TRBJ1-3): GAGVSQSPRYKVTKRGQDVTLRCDPISSHATLYWYQQALGQGPEFLTYFNYEAQPDKSGLPSDRFSAERPEGSISTLTIQRTEQRDSAMYRCASSPNLSGNTIYFGEGSWLTVV.

The chain employs TRBV28 and TRBJ2-7; no firm D call. V was pared by 5 bases and J by 3 bases, with 8 bases between. Germline V gives CDR1 MDHEN, CDR2 SYDVKM. The CDR3 totals 12 residues. CDR3 DNA sequence: TGTGCCAGCAGTACCGTAATCTACGAGCAGTACTTC. Protein product: CASSTVIYEQYF.

The chain carries TRBV4-3 and TRBJ2-1; D may match TRBD1 or TRBD2 (5 bases each). Germline assignment: CDR1 LGHNA and CDR2 YSLEER. The CDR3 is made up of 16 amino acids. Between the trimmed V and J ends, which lost 0 bases and 5 bases, there was a span of 14 bases. CDR3 region: CASSQDWREGHNEQFF. The CDR3, as DNA: TGCGCCAGCAGCCAAGATTGGCGAGAGGGACACAATGAGCAGTTCTTC.

J is TRBJ2-5 and V is TRBV29-1; D not certain. The J call could be wrong; TRBJ2-7 is a better fit for the DNA end. The CDR3 is 14 residues long. Germline-derived CDR1 and CDR2 are SQVTM and ANQGSEA. DNA of the CDR3: TGCAGCGTTGGAGAATTGGGTCTAACCTACGAGCAGTACTTC. It is translated as CSVGELGLTYEQYF.

The chain couples TRBV5-4 to TRBJ2-5, with D uncertain. The germline V and J ends were trimmed by 0 bases and 5 bases, with 11 bases remaining between them. CDR1 is SGHNT and CDR2 is YYREEE in the germline V gene (reference sequence). The CDR3 has 14 residues. The CDR3 coding sequence is TGTGCCAGCAGCTTGGTCCCGATACAGGAGACCCAGTACTTC. Translated: CASSLVPIQETQYF.

This clone occurred once. This chain joins TRBV7-7 and TRBJ2-3; D possibly matches TRBD1 or TRBD2 (5 bases each). Trimming removed 5 bases from V and 2 bases from J, with 11 bases in between. Germline lookup yields CDR1 SSHAT and CDR2 FNYEAQ (reference sequence). The CDR3 length is 14 residues. The CDR3 is CASSPTGTTDTQYF. Here the CDR3 DNA reads TGTGCCAGCAGCCCGACTGGGACCACAGATACGCAGTATTTT.

The rearrangement uses TRBV7-9 and TRBJ1-5, with unresolved D. The germline V gene encodes CDR1 SEHNR and CDR2 FQNEAQ (reference sequence). The germline V and J ends were trimmed by 1 base and 0 bases, with 16 bases remaining between them. This CDR3 comprises 18 residues. The CDR3 spells CASSLVPPYKDSNQPQHF. CDR3 nucleotides: TGTGCCAGCAGCTTAGTGCCCCCGTATAAGGATAGCAATCAGCCCCAGCATTTT.

The rearrangement links TRBV5-1 to TRBJ2-7; no reliable D call. Germline CDR1 and CDR2: SGHRS and YFSETQ. V was cut by 4 bases and J by 5 bases, with 13 bases left in between. CDR3 length: 13 amino acids. CDR3 nucleotides: TGCGCCAGCAGCCACAGTTATAGGGACGAGCAGTACTTC. It encodes CASSHSYRDEQYF.

Worth noting for this clone: This sample also contains other DNA sequences that code for the same CDR3. This rearrangement joins TRBV7-2 to TRBJ2-5; no clear D gene. The germline gives CDR1 SGHTA, CDR2 FQGNSA. The length of the CDR3 is 13 residues. Trimming cost V 6 bases and J 1 base, with 9 bases left between them. The CDR3 DNA follows: TGTGCCAGCAGTTACCGGGTCCAAGAGACCCAGTACTTC. It codes for CASSYRVQETQYF. Together with reference TRBV7-2 and TRBJ2-5, the CDR3 gives the full variable domain: GAGVSQSPSNKVTEKGKDVELRCDPISGHTALYWYRQSLGQGLEFLIYFQGNSAPDKSGLPSDRFSAERTGGSVSTLTIQRTQQEDSAVYLCASSYRVQETQYFGPGTRLLVL.

The genes are TRBV28 and TRBJ1-1, with TRBD1 identical over 8 bases. The CDR3 sequence is 15 residues long. Looked up from germline, CDR1 is MDHEN and CDR2 is SYDVKM. Trimming at V came to 5 bases and at J to 4 bases, leaving 9 bases not matched to a gene. The CDR3 DNA reads as TGTGCCAGCAGTGAGCCCAGGGGGCGCGGCACTGAAGCTTTCTTT. Translating it yields CASSEPRGRGTEAFF.

The chain links TRBV29-1 to TRBJ2-5, with D unresolved. V was shortened by 7 bases and J by 3 bases, with 6 bases between the two germline ends. Germline CDR1 and CDR2: SQVTM and ANQGSEA. The CDR3 is made up of 10 amino acids. The CDR3 bases are TGCAGCGCCCGTGAAGAGACCCAGTACTTC. It is translated as CSAREETQYF.

This sequence joins TRBV5-6 and TRBJ1-2, with TRBD1 identical over 7 bases. Trimming cost V 0 bases and J 2 bases; bases outside gene matches: 4. The CDR3 loop spans 15 amino acids. The germline V gene encodes CDR1 SGHDT and CDR2 YYEEEE. CDR3 DNA sequence: TGTGCCAGCAGCTTGGCCTCAGGGGGGAACTATGGCTACACCTTC. Translated, it gives CASSLASGGNYGYTF.

The rearrangement links TRBV19 to TRBJ1-1; D not certain. V lost 1 base, J lost 9 bases, and 9 bases lay in between. In germline, CDR1 is LNHDA, CDR2 SQIVND (reference sequence). The CDR3 spans 12 residues. CDR3 DNA sequence: TGTGCCAGTAGTATAGCTACTGGGAAAGCTTTCTTT. The encoded protein is CASSIATGKAFF. The variable domain in full, with the rest retrieved from reference TRBV19 and TRBJ1-1, is DGGITQSPKYLFRKEGQNVTLSCEQNLNHDAMYWYRQDPGQGLRLIYYSQIVNDFQKGDIAEGYSVSREKKESFPLTVTSAQKNPTAFYLCASSIATGKAFFGQGTRLTVV.

V gene TRBV6-1 combines with J gene TRBJ1-5, with D tentatively TRBD1 (5 bases). V shed 0 bases and J shed 4 bases, with 10 bases lying between them. CDR3 length: 15 residues. The germline CDR1 and CDR2 sequences are MNHNS and SASEGT. The CDR3 reads CASSEAWGRNQPQHF. Written as DNA, the CDR3 is TGTGCCAGCAGTGAAGCCTGGGGACGTAATCAGCCCCAGCATTTT.

The CDR3 is CASSYTLASQNNEQFF. CDR3 bases: TGCGCCAGCAGCTATACCCTAGCGAGTCAAAACAATGAGCAGTTCTTC. The V gene is TRBV4-3, the J gene TRBJ2-1; D is possibly TRBD2 (6 bases). CDR3 length: 16 amino acids. CDR1 and CDR2 (germline): LGHNA, YSLEER. V was pared by 5 bases and J by 5 bases, with 19 bases between.

The CDR3 DNA is TGTGCCAGCTCACCACGCGTCGAGGGAGAGACCTACGAGCAGTACTTC. Translating gives CASSPRVEGETYEQYF. J is TRBJ2-7 and V is TRBV18; maybe TRBD2 (5 bases). Trimming removed 1 base at V and 2 bases at J, with 15 bases between. Per germline, CDR1 KGHSH and CDR2 LQKENI. This CDR3 comprises 16 residues.

This clone has a handful of counts. The V gene is TRBV18, the J gene TRBJ2-1; D perhaps matches TRBD1 (5 bases). With 3 bases removed from V and 0 bases from J, the gap between germline ends came to 12 bases. CDR3 length: 16 amino acids. The germline V gene encodes CDR1 KGHSH and CDR2 LQKENI. The CDR3 region is CASSPGHRSSYNEQFF. Here the CDR3 DNA reads TGTGCCAGCTCACCTGGACACCGGAGCTCCTACAATGAGCAGTTCTTC.